This T cell receptor (beta chain) was obtained from a study of cytomegalovirus exposure and HLA in healthy donors. Study information: A subsequent analysis stated that the 90 to 150 validation repertoires were run on the same platform as the approximately 700 first-cohort repertoires. Study findings and constraints: Cytomegalovirus-associated status was assigned to approximately 160 TCR beta chains.

These donors were members of the roughly 110-subject validation cohort, a group separate from the approximately 620-subject first cohort. The ends lost 4 bases at V and 1 base at J; junction bases unmatched: 6. The V gene's germline CDR1 is MGHRA and CDR2 YSYEKL. There are 15 residues in the CDR3. Only in-frame clones appear in the TCRdb table, and some are missing; sequencing was by immunoSEQ multiplex PCR. This table has around 150,000 clones, 84% appearing once. To note about this clone: Its antigen is currently unknown.

The sequence derives from a man aged 25 to 45 in good health and CMV-seropositive. V and J are TRBV4-1 and TRBJ1-2, with TRBD1 matching 7 bases. The sample was PBMCs. CDR3 protein: CASSPSQGNNYGYTF. CDR3 in DNA: TGCGCCAGCAGCCCCTCACAGGGGAATAACTATGGCTACACCTTC.